The present TCR beta chain was sequenced within a study of T cells in Graves' hyperthyroidism and ophthalmopathy. The CDR3 regions of TCR beta were amplified from RNA transcripts. The HTBI primer set was used in a first-round RT-PCR of the TCR CDR3. Via MiXCR, TCRdb re-called the multiplex PCR reads, giving one row per CDR3 protein. This table holds approximately 610,000 distinct CDR3 sequences, approximately 14% found once. This clonotype was counted a single time. Its antigen is still unknown. Study-wide findings and caveats: Ophthalmopathy was separated from stable hyperthyroidism by a 13 V-J model.

Material for sequencing was blood. This sequence originates from a woman aged 40 to 50 with Graves' ophthalmopathy.

The CDR3 bases are TGTGCCAGCAGCAACCCGGGACTAGCGTCCGGGGAGCTGTTTTTT. This translates into CASSNPGLASGELFF. The chain carries TRBV11-2 and TRBJ2-2, with 10 nucleotides matching TRBD2. The CDR3 covers 15 residues. Germline lookup yields CDR1 SGHAT and CDR2 FQNNGV. V was clipped by 5 bases and J by 6 bases; unmatched bases: 6. Full variable domain (rest looked up from reference TRBV11-2 and TRBJ2-2): EAGVAQSPRYKIIEKRQSVAFWCNPISGHATLYWYQQILGQGPKLLIQFQNNGVVDDSQLPKDRFSAERLKGVDSTLKIQPAKLEDSAVYLCASSNPGLASGELFFGEGSRLTVL.